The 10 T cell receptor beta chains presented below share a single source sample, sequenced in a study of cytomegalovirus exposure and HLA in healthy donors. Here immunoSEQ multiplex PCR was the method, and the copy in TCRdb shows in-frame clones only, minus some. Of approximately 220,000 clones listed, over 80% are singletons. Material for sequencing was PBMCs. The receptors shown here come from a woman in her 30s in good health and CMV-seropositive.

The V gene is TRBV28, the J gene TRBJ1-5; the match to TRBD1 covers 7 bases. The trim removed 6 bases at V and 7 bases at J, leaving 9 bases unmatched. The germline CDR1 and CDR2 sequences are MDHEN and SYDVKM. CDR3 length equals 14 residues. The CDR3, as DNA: TGTGCCAGCAGCAAGACCGGGACAGTGCAGCCCCAGCATTTT. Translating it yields CASSKTGTVQPQHF. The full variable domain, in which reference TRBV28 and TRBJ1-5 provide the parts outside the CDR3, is DVKVTQSSRYLVKRTGEKVFLECVQDMDHENMFWYRQDPGLGLRLIYFSYDVKMKEKGDIPEGYSVSREKKERFSLILESASTNQTSMYLCASSKTGTVQPQHFGDGTRLSIL.

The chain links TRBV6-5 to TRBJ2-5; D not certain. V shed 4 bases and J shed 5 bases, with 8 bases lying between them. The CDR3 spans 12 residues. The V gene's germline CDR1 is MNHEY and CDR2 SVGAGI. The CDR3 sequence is CASSSPPETQYF. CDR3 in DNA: TGTGCCAGCAGTTCCCCCCCGGAGACCCAGTACTTC.

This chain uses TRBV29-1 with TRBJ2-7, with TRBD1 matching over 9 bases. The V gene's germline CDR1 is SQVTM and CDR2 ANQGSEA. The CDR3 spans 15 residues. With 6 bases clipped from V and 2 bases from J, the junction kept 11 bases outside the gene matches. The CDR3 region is CSVEPGQGTPYEQYF. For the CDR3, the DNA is TGCAGCGTGGAGCCGGGACAGGGTACCCCCTACGAGCAGTACTTC.

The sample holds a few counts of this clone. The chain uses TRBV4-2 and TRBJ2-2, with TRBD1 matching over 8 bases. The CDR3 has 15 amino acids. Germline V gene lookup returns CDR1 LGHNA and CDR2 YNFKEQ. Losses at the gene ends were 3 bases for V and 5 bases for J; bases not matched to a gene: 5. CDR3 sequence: CASSHPDRGTGELFF. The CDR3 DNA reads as TGTGCCAGCAGCCACCCCGACAGGGGTACCGGGGAGCTGTTTTTT.

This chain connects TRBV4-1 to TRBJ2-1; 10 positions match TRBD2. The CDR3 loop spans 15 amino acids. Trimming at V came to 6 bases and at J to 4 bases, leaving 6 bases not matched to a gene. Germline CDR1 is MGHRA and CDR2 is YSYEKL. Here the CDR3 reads CASRDGLAAYNEQFF. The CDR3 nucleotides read TGCGCCAGCAGGGACGGACTAGCGGCTTACAATGAGCAGTTCTTC.

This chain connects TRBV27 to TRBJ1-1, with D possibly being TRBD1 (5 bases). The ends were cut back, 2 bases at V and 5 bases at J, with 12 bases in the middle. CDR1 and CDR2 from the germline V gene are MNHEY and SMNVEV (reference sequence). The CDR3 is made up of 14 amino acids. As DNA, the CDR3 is TGTGCCAGCAGTTTAATCCAGGGAGTTACTGAAGCTTTCTTT. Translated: CASSLIQGVTEAFF.

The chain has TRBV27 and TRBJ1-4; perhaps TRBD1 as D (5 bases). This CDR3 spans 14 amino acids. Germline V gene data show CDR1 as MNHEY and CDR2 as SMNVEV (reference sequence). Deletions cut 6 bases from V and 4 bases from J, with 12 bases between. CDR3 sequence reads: CASSAGFGNEKLFF. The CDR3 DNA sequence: TGTGCCAGCAGCGCAGGGTTTGGTAATGAAAAACTGTTTTTT.

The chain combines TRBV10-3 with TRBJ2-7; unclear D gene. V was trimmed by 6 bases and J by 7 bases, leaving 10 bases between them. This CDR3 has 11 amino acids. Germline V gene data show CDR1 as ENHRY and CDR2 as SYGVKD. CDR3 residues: CAISADLEQYF. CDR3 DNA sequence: TGTGCCATCAGCGCCGATCTAGAGCAGTACTTC.

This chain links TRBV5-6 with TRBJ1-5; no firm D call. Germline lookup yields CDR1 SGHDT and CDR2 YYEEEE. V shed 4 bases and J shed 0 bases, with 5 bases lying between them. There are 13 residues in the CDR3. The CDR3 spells CASSLDSNQPQHF. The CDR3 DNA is TGTGCCAGCAGCCTAGATAGCAATCAGCCCCAGCATTTT.

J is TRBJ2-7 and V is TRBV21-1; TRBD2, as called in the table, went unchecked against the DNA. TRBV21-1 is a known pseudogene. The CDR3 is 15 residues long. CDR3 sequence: CASPNGTSASYEQYF. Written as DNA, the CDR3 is TGTGCCAGCCCTAACGGGACTAGCGCTTCCTACGAGCAGTACTTC.